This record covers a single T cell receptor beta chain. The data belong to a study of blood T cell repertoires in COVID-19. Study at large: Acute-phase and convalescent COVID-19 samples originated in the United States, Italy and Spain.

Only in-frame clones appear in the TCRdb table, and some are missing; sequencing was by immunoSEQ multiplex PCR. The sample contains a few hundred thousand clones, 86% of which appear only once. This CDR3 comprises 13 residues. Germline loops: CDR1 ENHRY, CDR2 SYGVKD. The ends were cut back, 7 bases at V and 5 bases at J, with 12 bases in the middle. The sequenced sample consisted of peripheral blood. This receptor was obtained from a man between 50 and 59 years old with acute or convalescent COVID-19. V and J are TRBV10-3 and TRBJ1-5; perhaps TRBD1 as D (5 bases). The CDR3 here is CAIMPGIDQPQHF. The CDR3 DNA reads TGTGCCATCATGCCAGGGATCGATCAGCCCCAGCATTTT.